A selection of T cell receptor beta chains follows, all from one sample in a study of response to subunit inactivated influenza vaccine. One entry per CDR3 protein, called by TCRdb with MiXCR from the RT-PCR reads. The sample has 800,000 or so distinct CDR3 sequences, roughly 20% seen once. The sequencing here drew on PBMCs from blood, taken around 5 days after vaccination. The receptors stem from a man aged 45-60 years who received an inactivated influenza vaccine. CDR3s include the opening cysteine and the closing phenylalanine or tryptophan. Each record gives: CDR3 length, clone size, J gene, D gene, V gene, CDR3 protein, CDR3 DNA. A D gene is named only where the DNA matches it firmly. The size of a clone is reported for some rows only, either as once, few or many, or as a class for expanded clones.

16	.	TRBJ1-1	.	TRBV6-2/TRBV6-3	CASSYFHPQLNTEAFF	TGTGCCAGCAGTTACTTTCATCCTCAATTGAACACTGAAGCTTTCTTT
15	few	TRBJ2-7	TRBD1	TRBV20-1	CSASNRDRGLYEQYF	TGCAGTGCTTCAAACCGGGACAGGGGCCTCTACGAGCAGTACTTC
18	.	TRBJ2-3	TRBD2	TRBV15	CATSKRLTSGRALDTQYF	TGTGCCACCAGCAAGAGGTTGACTAGCGGGAGGGCCTTAGATACGCAGTATTTT
11	.	TRBJ2-3	.	TRBV12-5	CASGLTDTQYF	TGTGCTAGTGGACTCACAGATACGCAGTATTTT
15	.	TRBJ2-7	.	TRBV27	CASSLSRSSSYEQYF	TGTGCCAGCAGTTTATCAAGGAGTAGCTCCTACGAGCAGTACTTC
16	.	TRBJ2-7	.	TRBV7-8	CASSPASRAINYEQYF	TGTGCCAGCAGCCCGGCCTCGAGGGCTATCAACTACGAGCAGTACTTC
17	.	TRBJ2-1	TRBD1	TRBV4-3	CASSQDPGTGGTNEQFF	TGCGCCAGCAGCCAAGATCCCGGGACAGGGGGCACCAATGAGCAGTTCTTC
13	few	TRBJ2-5	.	TRBV20-1	CSARGGPKETQYF	TGCAGTGCTAGAGGGGGGCCTAAAGAGACCCAGTACTTC
14	many	TRBJ1-1	.	TRBV18	CASSPRPMNTEAFF	TGTGCCAGCTCACCACGCCCCATGAACACTGAAGCTTTCTTT
15	.	TRBJ1-2	.	TRBV5-1	CASSLGGSTNYGYTF	TGCGCCAGCAGCCTTGGGGGTTCCACTAACTATGGCTACACCTTC
14	.	TRBJ2-1	TRBD1	TRBV29-1	CSVRTGGSYNEQFF	TGCAGCGTTAGGACAGGGGGCTCCTACAATGAGCAGTTCTTC
17	few	TRBJ2-6	.	TRBV6-2/TRBV6-3	CASSYSRVTSGANVLTF	TGTGCCAGCAGTTACTCTCGTGTAACCTCTGGGGCCAACGTCCTGACTTTC
13	many	TRBJ1-2	.	TRBV7-2	CASSYRSGAGYTF	TGTGCCAGCAGCTACCGGTCAGGGGCTGGCTACACCTTC
14	.	TRBJ2-7	.	TRBV7-9	CASSLAPPGYEQYF	TGTGCCAGCAGCTTAGCTCCTCCAGGCTACGAGCAGTACTTC
14	.	TRBJ2-3	.	TRBV5-1	CASSMTRFPDTQYF	TGCGCCAGCAGCATGACTAGATTCCCAGATACGCAGTATTTT
16	.	TRBJ1-2	.	TRBV7-2	CASSYLPGLTNYGYTF	TGTGCCAGCAGCTACCTTCCAGGCCTGACTAACTATGGCTACACCTTC
13	few	TRBJ1-5	.	TRBV25-1	CASSEYSGQPQHF	TGTGCCAGCAGTGAATATTCAGGGCAGCCCCAGCATTTT
13	few	TRBJ1-4	.	TRBV20-1	CSASGGINEKLFF	TGCAGTGCTAGTGGGGGTATCAATGAAAAACTGTTTTTT
12	.	TRBJ1-1	.	TRBV6-2/TRBV6-3	CASSRANTEAFF	TGTGCCAGCAGCCGGGCCAACACTGAAGCTTTCTTT
15	.	TRBJ2-5	TRBD1	TRBV15	CATSREDRGQETQYF	TGTGCCACCAGCAGAGAGGACAGGGGCCAAGAGACCCAGTACTTC
14	.	TRBJ2-1	.	TRBV6-5	CASSYRDTYNEQFF	TGTGCCAGCAGTTACCGGGACACCTACAATGAGCAGTTCTTC
16	.	TRBJ2-5	.	TRBV18	CASSPVGRTGIKTQYF	TGTGCCAGCTCACCAGTGGGGAGAACGGGAATAAAGACCCAGTACTTC
14	.	TRBJ1-2	.	TRBV6-5	CASSYSTGEGGYTF	TGTGCCAGCAGTTACTCGACCGGGGAGGGAGGCTACACCTTC
15	few	TRBJ2-7	.	TRBV5-5	CASSLAAGAGIEQYF	TGTGCCAGCAGCTTGGCGGCGGGGGCAGGAATTGAGCAGTACTTC
14	.	TRBJ2-3	.	TRBV7-2	CASSLVSYTDTQYF	TGTGCCAGCAGCTTAGTATCATACACAGATACGCAGTATTTT
14	.	TRBJ2-7	.	TRBV12-3/TRBV12-4	CASSFSQGRYEQYF	TGTGCCAGCAGTTTCTCACAGGGTCGTTACGAGCAGTACTTC
15	few	TRBJ2-1	TRBD2	TRBV5-5	CASSLGFGTSDEQFF	TGTGCCAGCAGCTTGGGTTTCGGGACTAGCGATGAGCAGTTCTTC
13	few	TRBJ1-5	.	TRBV10-3	CAISDFVNQPQHF	TGTGCCATCAGTGATTTTGTCAATCAGCCCCAGCATTTT
15	many	TRBJ2-6	.	TRBV29-1	CSVELPVVGANVLTF	TGCAGCGTTGAACTTCCCGTGGTTGGGGCCAACGTCCTGACTTTC
16	few	TRBJ2-1	.	TRBV6-2/TRBV6-3	CASSYSGLTSYNEQFF	TGTGCCAGCAGTTACTCAGGCTTAACCAGCTACAATGAGCAGTTCTTC
13	few	TRBJ1-5	.	TRBV7-2	CASAVSPYQPQHF	TGTGCCAGCGCGGTCAGTCCTTATCAGCCCCAGCATTTT
15	many	TRBJ1-2	TRBD1	TRBV10-2	CASSEYRQGDYGYTF	TGCGCCAGCAGTGAGTACCGACAGGGAGACTATGGCTACACCTTC
15	many	TRBJ2-1	.	TRBV7-2	CASSLSRGTYNEQFF	TGTGCCAGCAGCTTAAGCAGGGGAACCTACAATGAGCAGTTCTTC
17	.	TRBJ2-6	TRBD1	TRBV5-1	CASSFGTAISGANVLTF	TGCGCCAGCAGCTTTGGGACAGCCATCTCTGGGGCCAACGTCCTGACTTTC
14	.	TRBJ1-1	.	TRBV5-1	CASSSDRPNTEAFF	TGCGCCAGCAGTAGCGATAGACCGAACACTGAAGCTTTCTTT
12	few	TRBJ2-7	TRBD2	TRBV20-1	CSASGLDYEQYF	TGCAGTGCTTCGGGACTAGACTACGAGCAGTACTTC
14	few	TRBJ2-7	TRBD1	TRBV29-1	CSVSGQGQNYEQYF	TGCAGCGTCTCCGGACAGGGCCAAAACTACGAGCAGTACTTC
16	.	TRBJ2-3	TRBD2	TRBV28	CASRGRLAGLTDTQYF	TGTGCCAGCAGGGGGAGGCTAGCGGGCTTAACAGATACGCAGTATTTT
16	.	TRBJ2-7	TRBD2	TRBV5-1	CASSSGLAGSYGEQYF	TGCGCCAGCAGCTCGGGACTAGCGGGATCATATGGCGAGCAGTACTTC
18	.	TRBJ2-6	.	TRBV6-2/TRBV6-3	CASSPRRDKYSGANVLTF	TGTGCCAGCAGTCCGAGACGGGACAAATACTCTGGGGCCAACGTCCTGACTTTC
12	few	TRBJ1-2	.	TRBV20-1	CSAMTGYYGYTF	TGCAGTGCAATGACAGGCTACTATGGCTACACCTTC
17	few	TRBJ2-1	TRBD2	TRBV25-1	CASSEWEGSTTRNEQFF	TGTGCCAGCAGTGAATGGGAGGGATCCACTACTCGGAATGAGCAGTTCTTC
13	.	TRBJ1-1	.	TRBV9	CASSVSASTEAFF	TGTGCCAGCAGCGTATCCGCGAGCACTGAAGCTTTCTTT
15	.	TRBJ2-2	.	TRBV12-3/TRBV12-4	CASKGAEGNTGELFF	TGTGCCAGCAAGGGAGCGGAGGGGAACACCGGGGAGCTGTTTTTT
16	few	TRBJ2-7	.	TRBV4-1	CASSQPGGSGTYEQYF	TGCGCCAGCAGCCAACCAGGAGGGAGCGGTACCTACGAGCAGTACTTC
14	few	TRBJ1-1	.	TRBV18	CASSPPSVNTEAFF	TGTGCCAGCTCACCACCTAGCGTGAACACTGAAGCTTTCTTT
14	.	TRBJ2-3	TRBD2	TRBV30	CAWSLGGSTDTQYF	TGTGCCTGGAGTTTGGGGGGGAGCACAGATACGCAGTATTTT
14	.	TRBJ2-7	TRBD2	TRBV3-1	CASSQPGGNVEQYF	TGTGCCAGCAGCCAACCCGGGGGGAACGTCGAGCAGTACTTC
15	once	TRBJ2-2	.	TRBV3-1	CASCQPGGRAGELFF	TGTGCCAGCTGCCAACCCGGTGGCCGGGCCGGGGAGCTGTTTTTT
14	.	TRBJ2-5	.	TRBV5-1	CASSLELGLETQYF	TGCGCCAGCAGCTTGGAGTTGGGGTTAGAGACCCAGTACTTC
13	.	TRBJ1-1	TRBD1	TRBV20-1	CSALQGVYTEAFF	TGCAGTGCTCTACAGGGGGTATACACTGAAGCTTTCTTT
13	.	TRBJ2-3	TRBD2	TRBV7-3	CASSFQREDPQYF	TGTGCCAGCAGCTTCCAACGGGAGGACCCGCAGTATTTT